A single sample is the source of the 32 T cell receptor beta chains below, sequenced in a study of metastatic and nonmetastatic thyroid tumors. TCRdb re-called clones from the PCR reads using MiXCR. This table has approximately 24,000 clones, around 20% appearing once. Thyroid surgery had not been preceded by any treatment in any patient. Input material: blood. Receptor source: a male donor with papillary thyroid cancer or a benign thyroid nodule (not recorded which). Some clones in this sample may be carry-over from other donors' samples.

This clone was counted many times. The rearrangement uses TRBV20-1 and TRBJ1-2; D is unclear. The V end lost 0 bases, the J end lost 1 base, and 6 bases lay between the germline ends. The CDR3 is 13 amino acids. Looked up from germline, CDR1 is DFQATT and CDR2 is SNEGSKA (reference sequence). CDR3 amino acids: CSARDQVNYGYTF. The CDR3, as DNA: TGCAGTGCTAGAGATCAGGTTAACTATGGCTACACCTTC.

Comments on this clone: One end of the junction is discordant with germline, which a read error may explain. The chain is built from TRBV5-1 and TRBJ2-3, with a tentative D call TRBD1 (7 bases). Germline V lookup: CDR1 SGHRS, CDR2 YFSETQ. This CDR3 has 14 residues. The CDR3 protein is CSSSPHRGGDTQYF. The CDR3 coding sequence is TGCTCCAGCAGCCCCCACAGGGGAGGAGATACGCAGTATTTT. Drawing the rest from reference TRBV5-1 and TRBJ2-3, the complete variable domain is KAGVTQTPRYLIKTRGQQVTLSCSPISGHRSVSWYQQTPGQGLQFLFEYFSETQRNKGNFPGRFSGRQFSNSRSEMNVSTLELGDSALYLCSSSPHRGGDTQYFGPGTRLTVL.

This clone was observed many times. The chain is built from TRBV28 and TRBJ2-4; D is ambiguous. In germline, CDR1 is MDHEN, CDR2 SYDVKM. The CDR3 has 13 residues. V was clipped by 6 bases and J by 0 bases, with 6 bases between them. The CDR3 region has the DNA TGTGCCAGCAGGTCCTCAGCCAAAAACATTCAGTACTTC. Protein product: CASRSSAKNIQYF.

This clone has ten or more counts. The J gene is TRBJ2-5, the V gene TRBV24-1; 7 bases agree with TRBD2. The CDR3 length is 13 residues. The V gene's germline CDR1 is KGHDR and CDR2 SFDVKD. V shed 11 bases and J 5 bases; nucleotides not matched to a gene: 10. CDR3 nucleotides: TGTGCCAGTGGGCCGGGGGGTAGGGAGACCCAGTACTTC. Encoded protein: CASGPGGRETQYF.

This clone was seen many times. The chain links TRBV30 to TRBJ2-3; D might be TRBD2 (6 bases). Between the trimmed V and J ends, which lost 3 bases and 0 bases, there was a span of 10 bases. Germline V gives CDR1 GTSNPN, CDR2 SVGIG (reference sequence). CDR3 length: 14 residues. This CDR3 reads CAWREGPSTDTQYF. CDR3 bases: TGTGCCTGGAGGGAGGGCCCGAGCACAGATACGCAGTATTTT.

A word on this clone: Compared with germline, one end of the junction differs, possibly owing to a read error. V usage is TRBV11-2 and J usage is TRBJ1-1; D is undetermined. From germline, CDR1 is SGHAT and CDR2 FQNNGV. CDR3 length: 14 amino acids. CDR3 in DNA: TGTGCCATCAGCTCCACTACCCGTCGGGCTGAAGATTTCTTT. Its protein product is CAISSTTRRAEDFF.

This clone occurred a few times. The chain carries TRBV6-2 or TRBV6-3 and TRBJ2-7, with a possible D match to TRBD2 (6 bases). This CDR3 region has 14 residues. Deletions cut 4 bases from V and 3 bases from J, with 13 bases between. The germline V gene encodes CDR1 MNHEY and CDR2 SVGEGT. CDR3 residues: CASSFAGLSYEQYF. As DNA, the CDR3 is TGTGCCAGCAGTTTCGCGGGACTTAGCTACGAGCAGTACTTC.

V and J are TRBV5-6 and TRBJ1-5; TRBD1 might be the D (5 bases). V gave up 2 bases and J gave up 8 bases, with 11 bases separating them. CDR1 is SGHDT, CDR2 YYEEEE, per germline. The length of the CDR3 is 13 residues. This CDR3 reads CASSFQGSKPQHF. CDR3 nucleotides: TGTGCCAGCAGCTTCCAGGGAAGTAAGCCCCAGCATTTT.

Of note for this clone: Sequence at one end of the junction differs from germline and may be a read error. J is TRBJ1-2 and V is TRBV11-2, with D possibly matching TRBD1 (6 bases). The CDR3 runs 18 residues. CDR1 and CDR2 (germline): SGHAT, FQNNGV. The CDR3 coding sequence is TGTGCCTGCAGCTTAGACCTACTATGGGACAAGTGGCCTCTGGGCTACACCTTC. This gives the protein CACSLDLLWDKWPLGYTF.

This clone was detected ten times or more. The J gene is TRBJ1-4, the V gene TRBV3-1; unclear D gene. This CDR3 is 14 amino acids long. The germline V and J ends were trimmed by 2 bases and 8 bases, with 12 bases remaining between them. Germline lookup yields CDR1 LGHDT and CDR2 YNNKEL (reference sequence). As DNA, the CDR3 is TGTGCCAGCAGCCAAATTCGGGGTGGGGAAAAACTGTTTTTT. Residues: CASSQIRGGEKLFF. The variable domain in full, completed from reference TRBV3-1 and TRBJ1-4, reads DTAVSQTPKYLVTQMGNDKSIKCEQNLGHDTMYWYKQDSKKFLKIMFSYNNKELIINETVPNRFSPKSPDKAHLNLHINSLELGDSAVYFCASSQIRGGEKLFFGSGTQLSVL.

A remark on this clone: The same CDR3 can be traced to other DNA sequences in this sample. This chain uses TRBV12-3 or TRBV12-4 with TRBJ1-5; TRBD1 agrees at 8 bases. V gave up 6 bases and J gave up 6 bases; unmatched junction bases: 13. This CDR3 is 16 amino acids long. CDR3 protein: CASSLGAGGVFQPQHF. For the CDR3, the DNA is TGTGCCAGCAGCCTAGGGGCAGGGGGCGTCTTTCAGCCCCAGCATTTT.

This chain links TRBV10-2 with TRBJ1-1, with D uncertain. V was shortened by 7 bases and J by 5 bases, with 17 bases between the two germline ends. The germline V gene has CDR1 WSHSY and CDR2 SAAADI. This CDR3 is 14 amino acids long. CDR3 amino acids: CASNAGREKTEAFF. For the CDR3, the DNA is TGCGCCAGCAACGCAGGTAGGGAAAAAACTGAAGCTTTCTTT.

Details on this clone: Germline is not matched at one junction end, which may reflect a read error. This chain joins TRBV27 and TRBJ1-5, with no clear D. In germline, CDR1 is MNHEY, CDR2 SMNVEV (reference sequence). The CDR3 covers 12 residues. CDR3 region: CSSSGGNQPPHF. CDR3 in DNA: TGTTCCAGCAGTGGAGGCAATCAGCCCCCGCATTTT.

Comment on this clone: A much larger clone is a single base away; this may be a read error. Other DNA sequences from this sample encode an identical CDR3 as well. As DNA, the CDR3 is TGTGCTAGTGGTTTGGTACCCGTGGTTGGAAACACCATATATTTT. It translates to CASGLVPVVGNTIYF. The V gene is TRBV12-5, the J gene TRBJ1-3; unclear D gene. The V and J ends lost 0 bases and 3 bases respectively, with 9 bases between them. Germline V CDR1 and CDR2: LGHNT, FRNRAP. The CDR3 runs 15 residues.

This clone was recorded many times. The CDR3 reads CASSPRVATNEKLFF. The DNA for the CDR3 is TGTGCCAGCTCACCAAGGGTAGCAACTAATGAAAAACTGTTTTTT. The V call is TRBV18, the J call TRBJ1-4; D gene unclear. This CDR3 comprises 15 residues. Trimming removed 2 bases at V and 0 bases at J, with 7 bases between. CDR1 is KGHSH and CDR2 is LQKENI in the germline V gene.

This clone was seen repeatedly, ten times or more. J is TRBJ2-7 and V is TRBV28; D is unresolved. Germline V lookup: CDR1 MDHEN, CDR2 SYDVKM. CDR3 length: 15 amino acids. Trimming pared 2 bases from V and 2 bases from J, leaving 13 bases between. DNA of the CDR3: TGTGCCAGCAGTTTAGCCGGTGGGCAGACCTACGAGCAGTACTTC. Protein: CASSLAGGQTYEQYF.

This clone was seen ten or more times. V and J are TRBV19 and TRBJ2-3; D is unclear. Germline loops: CDR1 LNHDA, CDR2 SQIVND (reference sequence). CDR3 length: 13 residues. Trimming took 5 bases from V and 1 from J, leaving 7 bases between them. The CDR3 sequence is CASSLGGTDTQYF. The CDR3 DNA is TGTGCCAGTAGTCTGGGTGGCACAGATACGCAGTATTTT.

This clone was counted many times. The CDR3 is CATSRGQLLKGNTEAFF. DNA of the CDR3: TGTGCCACCAGCAGAGGACAGTTATTAAAAGGGAACACTGAAGCTTTCTTT. The chain uses TRBV15 and TRBJ1-1; maybe TRBD1 (5 bases). Germline CDR1 and CDR2: LNHNV and YYDKDF (reference sequence). CDR3 length: 17 residues. V lost 1 base to trimming and J lost 1 base, with 16 bases between them.

This clone has a count of ten or more. Different DNA sequences within this sample yield the same CDR3. The V and J genes are TRBV19 and TRBJ1-2, with 7 bases lining up with TRBD1. From germline, CDR1 is LNHDA and CDR2 SQIVND (reference sequence). Trimming at V came to 3 bases and at J to 2 bases, leaving 6 bases not matched to a gene. The CDR3 totals 15 residues. The CDR3 DNA is TGTGCCAGTAGTATCGAGTCAGGGGGGAACTATGGCTACACCTTC. Protein sequence: CASSIESGGNYGYTF.

This clone was recorded at least ten times. The J gene is TRBJ2-7, the V gene TRBV13, with D maybe TRBD2 (6 bases). Trimming took off 5 bases at V and 3 bases at J, with 17 bases between the two ends. From germline, CDR1 is PRHDT and CDR2 FYEKMQ (reference sequence). This CDR3 is built from 15 residues. For the CDR3, the DNA is TGTGCCAGCAGCAGAGCGGGCCTAACGGGCTACGAGCAGTACTTC. Translating gives CASSRAGLTGYEQYF.

This clone was counted at least ten times. The chain has TRBV5-6 and TRBJ1-1; the D gene is possibly TRBD1 (5 bases). The CDR3 has 12 amino acids. The germline V gene encodes CDR1 SGHDT and CDR2 YYEEEE. Trimming pared 4 bases from V and 3 bases from J, leaving 7 bases between. CDR3 region: CASSLGDTEAFF. The CDR3, as DNA: TGTGCCAGCAGCCTGGGGGACACTGAAGCTTTCTTT.

The sample holds many counts of this clone. This sequence joins TRBV5-1 and TRBJ2-1, with 11 bases that match TRBD2. This CDR3 has 15 residues. Per the germline V gene, CDR1 is SGHRS and CDR2 is YFSETQ. Trimming took 3 bases from V and 4 from J; bases not matched to a gene: 3. CDR3 region: CASSSGTSGYNEQFF. The CDR3 bases are TGCGCCAGCAGCTCCGGGACTAGCGGTTACAATGAGCAGTTCTTC.

This clone has at least ten counts. This could be a read error, since a much larger clone is one nucleotide away. The chain carries TRBV4-2 and TRBJ2-7, with a tentative D call TRBD2 (6 bases). The germline CDR1 and CDR2 sequences are LGHNA and YNFKEQ. The CDR3 covers 17 residues. The CDR3 DNA sequence: TGTGCCAGCAGCCAAGAAGGGCGCCTAGCGACCTCCTACGGGCAGTACTTC. This sequence encodes CASSQEGRLATSYGQYF.

This clone was seen repeatedly, ten times or more. The chain recombines TRBV20-1 with TRBJ2-7, with TRBD1 matching over 7 bases. The J segment lost 0 bases and the V segment lost 0 bases, leaving 8 bases of the junction unmatched. The germline V gene has CDR1 DFQATT and CDR2 SNEGSKA (reference sequence). This CDR3 comprises 16 residues. The DNA of the CDR3 is TGCAGTGCTAGAGATCGGGACAGCACCCACTCCTACGAGCAGTACTTC. Its translation: CSARDRDSTHSYEQYF.

This clone showed up just once. The rearrangement links TRBV19 to TRBJ2-2; tentative D call: TRBD2 (5 bases). Looked up from germline, CDR1 is LNHDA and CDR2 is SQIVND (reference sequence). Trimming pared 9 bases from V and 6 bases from J, leaving 11 bases between. CDR3 length: 12 residues. The CDR3 region is CARRAGPGELFF. CDR3 in DNA: TGTGCCAGACGGGCGGGCCCCGGGGAGCTGTTTTTT.

CDR3 DNA sequence: TGCAGTGCTAGAGGCTCTAGCGGGAACCACGAGCAGTACTTC. It codes for CSARGSSGNHEQYF. V usage is TRBV20-1 and J usage is TRBJ2-7, with 9 bases aligning to TRBD2. Germline V lookup: CDR1 DFQATT, CDR2 SNEGSKA (reference sequence). The CDR3 totals 14 residues. J gave up 5 bases and V 1 base, and 6 bases lay outside the gene matches.

This clone was detected many times. The gene calls are TRBV7-9 and TRBJ2-3; 7 bases line up with TRBD2. The CDR3 length is 13 residues. Germline CDR1 and CDR2: SEHNR and FQNEAQ (reference sequence). J was trimmed by 6 bases and V by 5 bases; bases with no gene match: 5. This CDR3 is CASSRLAGDTQYF. The CDR3 nucleotides read TGTGCCAGCAGCAGACTAGCTGGGGATACGCAGTATTTT. Complete variable domain (other parts from reference TRBV7-9 and TRBJ2-3): DTGVSQNPRHKITKRGQNVTFRCDPISEHNRLYWYRQTLGQGPEFLTYFQNEAQLEKSRLLSDRFSAERPKGSFSTLEIQRTEQGDSAMYLCASSRLAGDTQYFGPGTRLTVL.

This clone appeared many times. The V gene is TRBV20-1, the J gene TRBJ1-3; the D is unclear. V lost 1 base and J 0 bases, leaving 7 bases between the germline ends. The CDR3 spans 14 residues. Germline V gives CDR1 DFQATT, CDR2 SNEGSKA (reference sequence). In nucleotides, the CDR3 is TGCAGTGCTAGAGTAGGAGGCTCTGGAAACACCATATATTTT. Encoded protein: CSARVGGSGNTIYF.

This clone has at least ten counts. The chain recombines TRBV30 with TRBJ1-4; TRBD1 agrees at 7 bases. The germline CDR1 and CDR2 sequences are GTSNPN and SVGIG (reference sequence). V lost 1 base to trimming and J lost 5 bases; unmatched junction nucleotides: 1. The CDR3 extends over 13 amino acids. CDR3 region: CAWSATGNEKLFF. The CDR3 DNA follows: TGTGCCTGGAGTGCGACAGGGAATGAAAAACTGTTTTTT.

In this sample, this clone turned up many times. The junction shows a germline mismatch at one end, possibly a read error. Here the CDR3 DNA reads TGCAGTGCTAGAGATAGTCTAGTCGGGCACACCGGGGAGCTGCTTTTT. The encoded protein is CSARDSLVGHTGELLF. The V call is TRBV20-1, the J call TRBJ2-2; a weak D match, TRBD2 (5 bases). The V gene's germline CDR1 is DFQATT and CDR2 SNEGSKA (reference sequence). The CDR3 extends over 16 amino acids.

There are many counts of this clone. The chain couples TRBV6-1 to TRBJ1-1, with D maybe TRBD1 (6 bases). There are 14 residues in the CDR3. The germline V gene has CDR1 MNHNS and CDR2 SASEGT. Trimming stripped 5 bases from V and 1 base from J, with 11 bases between. The CDR3: CASSLDSTNTEAFF. The CDR3 DNA is TGTGCCAGCAGTCTGGACAGTACGAACACTGAAGCTTTCTTT.

This clone was seen many times. CDR3 loop: CASSQESGGDNSPLHF. DNA of the CDR3: TGTGCCAGCAGCCAAGAGTCAGGGGGCGATAATTCACCCCTCCACTTT. The rearrangement uses TRBV4-2 and TRBJ1-6; 8 nucleotides match TRBD1. The CDR3 is 16 amino acids. Germline V lookup: CDR1 LGHNA, CDR2 YNFKEQ. Losses at the gene ends were 0 bases for V and 5 bases for J; bases not matched to a gene: 3.